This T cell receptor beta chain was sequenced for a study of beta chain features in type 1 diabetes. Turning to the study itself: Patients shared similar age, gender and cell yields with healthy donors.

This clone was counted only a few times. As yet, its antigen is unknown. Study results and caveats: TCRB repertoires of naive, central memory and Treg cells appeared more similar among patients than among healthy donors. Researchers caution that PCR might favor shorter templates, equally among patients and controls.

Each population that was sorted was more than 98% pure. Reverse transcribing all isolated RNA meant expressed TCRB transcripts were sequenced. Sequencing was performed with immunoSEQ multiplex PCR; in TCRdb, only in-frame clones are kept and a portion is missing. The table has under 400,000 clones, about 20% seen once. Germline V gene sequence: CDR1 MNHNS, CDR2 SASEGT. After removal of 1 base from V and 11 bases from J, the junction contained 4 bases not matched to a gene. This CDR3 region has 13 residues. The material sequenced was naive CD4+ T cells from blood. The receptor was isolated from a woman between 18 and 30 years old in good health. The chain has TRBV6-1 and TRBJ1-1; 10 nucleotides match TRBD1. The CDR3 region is CASSEGWDRGAFF. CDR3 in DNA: TGTGCCAGCAGTGAAGGTTGGGACAGGGGTGCTTTCTTT.